The 32 T cell receptor beta chains presented below share a single source sample, sequenced in a study of blood T cell repertoires in COVID-19. The assay was immunoSEQ multiplex PCR, and TCRdb's table has in-frame clones only and misses some. The repertoire holds about 190,000 clones, with around four fifths as singletons. Sequences were obtained from peripheral blood. The receptors derive from a man aged 45-65 years with active or convalescent COVID-19.

V gene TRBV7-9 combines with J gene TRBJ2-1, with 7 bases fitting TRBD2. Trimming at V came to 2 bases and at J to 8 bases, leaving 15 bases not matched to a gene. CDR3 length: 17 residues. The germline CDR1 and CDR2 sequences are SEHNR and FQNEAQ (reference sequence). This CDR3 is CASSLSLTWGGSDEQFF. CDR3 sequence (DNA): TGTGCCAGCAGCTTATCCCTAACCTGGGGGGGGTCGGATGAGCAGTTCTTC. Full variable domain (outside the CDR3, taken from reference TRBV7-9 and TRBJ2-1): DTGVSQNPRHKITKRGQNVTFRCDPISEHNRLYWYRQTLGQGPEFLTYFQNEAQLEKSRLLSDRFSAERPKGSFSTLEIQRTEQGDSAMYLCASSLSLTWGGSDEQFFGPGTRLTVL.

V and J are TRBV6-6 and TRBJ2-1; TRBD2 matches at 11 bases. Germline loops: CDR1 MNHNY, CDR2 SVGAGI (reference sequence). V gave up 5 bases and J gave up 0 bases; unmatched junction bases: 6. This CDR3 is 17 amino acids long. The CDR3 loop reads CASSPRLAGPSYNEQFF. As DNA, the CDR3 is TGTGCCAGCAGTCCTAGACTAGCGGGACCCTCCTACAATGAGCAGTTCTTC.

The genes are TRBV7-6 and TRBJ2-7; 10 bases are shared with TRBD1. CDR1 is SGHVS, CDR2 FNYEAQ, per germline. V dropped 1 base and J dropped 6; count of bases not matched to a gene: 6. The CDR3 is 15 amino acids. CDR3 in amino acids: CASSLVAGTGVEQYF. The CDR3 coding sequence is TGTGCCAGCAGCTTAGTGGCCGGGACAGGGGTCGAGCAGTACTTC. Looking up the rest from reference TRBV7-6 and TRBJ2-7 gives the full variable domain: GAGVSQSPRYKVTKRGQDVALRCDPISGHVSLYWYRQALGQGPEFLTYFNYEAQQDKSGLPNDRFSAERPEGSISTLTIQRTEQRDSAMYRCASSLVAGTGVEQYFGPGTRLTVT.

This chain connects TRBV30 to TRBJ1-5; 9 nucleotides match TRBD1. This CDR3 has 16 amino acids. Unmatched junction bases numbered 11, after V lost 2 bases and J lost 6 bases. Per the germline V gene, CDR1 is GTSNPN and CDR2 is SVGIG (reference sequence). The CDR3 DNA sequence: TGTGCCTGGAGTAACCCCCGGGACAGGGTAGGTCAGCCCCAGCATTTT. Encoded protein: CAWSNPRDRVGQPQHF.

J is TRBJ1-2 and V is TRBV15; the match to TRBD1 covers 11 bases. CDR1 LNHNV and CDR2 YYDKDF come from the germline V gene (reference sequence). CDR3 length equals 15 residues. The trim removed 5 bases at V and 4 bases at J, leaving 6 bases unmatched. Here the CDR3 reads CATSDRDRGGYGYTF. CDR3 bases: TGTGCCACCAGCGACCGGGACAGGGGGGGCTATGGCTACACCTTC.

J is TRBJ1-1 and V is TRBV5-5; TRBD1 is a possible D gene (6 bases). Trimming cost V 0 bases and J 0 bases, with 9 bases left between them. This CDR3 spans 15 amino acids. From germline, CDR1 is SGHKS and CDR2 YYEKEE (reference sequence). CDR3 protein: CASSLAAGVNTEAFF. The CDR3 DNA is TGTGCCAGCAGCTTGGCGGCAGGGGTGAACACTGAAGCTTTCTTT.

This chain connects TRBV9 to TRBJ2-5, with TRBD1 identical over 10 bases. Germline V gene sequence: CDR1 SGDLS, CDR2 YYNGEE. This CDR3 spans 14 amino acids. The V and J ends lost 3 bases and 5 bases, in that order; junction bases with no gene match: 4. CDR3 loop: CASSAGQGPETQYF. The CDR3 bases are TGTGCCAGCAGCGCGGGACAGGGGCCCGAGACCCAGTACTTC.

This clone was seen only once. The chain links TRBV12-5 to TRBJ1-2, with D possibly being TRBD1 (6 bases). Trimming took off 0 bases at V and 13 bases at J, with 12 bases between the two ends. There are 12 residues in the CDR3. CDR1 and CDR2 (germline): LGHNT, FRNRAP. The CDR3: CASGLVPGDPTF. CDR3 nucleotides: TGTGCTAGTGGTTTGGTACCAGGGGACCCCACCTTC.

The V gene is TRBV28, the J gene TRBJ2-5, with 8 bases fitting TRBD1. CDR1 and CDR2 from the germline V gene are MDHEN and SYDVKM. J was trimmed by 1 base and V by 10 bases; bases with no gene match: 8. The CDR3 contains 14 residues. The CDR3 sequence: CATNDRGPQETQYF. The DNA for the CDR3 is TGTGCCACCAACGACAGGGGACCCCAAGAGACCCAGTACTTC.

This rearrangement joins TRBV5-1 to TRBJ2-2; a weak D match, TRBD2 (5 bases). Germline values: CDR1 SGHRS, CDR2 YFSETQ. The V end lost 5 bases, the J end lost 4 bases, and 9 bases lay between the germline ends. The CDR3 covers 13 residues. This chain's CDR3 is CASSFTSTGELFF. The CDR3, as DNA: TGCGCCAGCAGTTTTACTAGCACCGGGGAGCTGTTTTTT.

The chain carries TRBV6-5 and TRBJ2-5; 7 bases align to TRBD1. The germline gives CDR1 MNHEY, CDR2 SVGAGI. CDR3 size: 12 residues. V was clipped by 10 bases and J by 0 bases; unmatched bases: 2. In DNA, the CDR3 is TGTGCCACGACAGGGTACCAAGAGACCCAGTACTTC. Translation: CATTGYQETQYF.

This chain links TRBV6-5 with TRBJ1-2; no clear D. This CDR3 contains 15 residues. The V gene's germline CDR1 is MNHEY and CDR2 SVGAGI. Trimming shortened V by 6 bases and J by 0 bases, and 14 bases separated the two germline ends. In nucleotides, the CDR3 is TGTGCCAGCAGGTCCATACAGAGATCTAACTATGGCTACACCTTC. Protein product: CASRSIQRSNYGYTF.

CDR3 residues: CAWSGGRAYGYTF. CDR3 nucleotides: TGTGCCTGGAGTGGAGGCAGAGCCTATGGCTACACCTTC. The chain carries TRBV30 and TRBJ1-2; D gene unclear. Germline V gene lookup returns CDR1 GTSNPN and CDR2 SVGIG (reference sequence). V dropped 1 base and J dropped 4 bases, with 10 bases sitting between them. The CDR3 is 13 amino acids.

The chain recombines TRBV24-1 with TRBJ1-5; D gene ambiguous. With 4 bases removed from V and 4 bases from J, the gap between germline ends came to 7 bases. CDR1 and CDR2 from the germline V gene are KGHDR and SFDVKD. This CDR3 region has 13 residues. The CDR3 spells CATSEAPNQPQHF. The CDR3, as DNA: TGTGCCACCAGTGAAGCACCAAATCAGCCCCAGCATTTT.

The chain recombines TRBV12-2 with TRBJ1-5; whether TRBD1, the table's D call, matches the DNA was not checked. TRBV12-2 is a documented pseudogene. The CDR3 is 16 amino acids. DNA for the CDR3: TGTGCAAGTCGCTTAGAAAACAGGGGTCCCAATCAGCCCCAGCATTTT. Its translation: CASRLENRGPNQPQHF.

This rearrangement joins TRBV15 to TRBJ2-7; maybe TRBD2 (6 bases). V was pared by 2 bases and J by 0 bases, with 17 bases between. This CDR3 is built from 17 residues. Germline lookup yields CDR1 LNHNV and CDR2 YYDKDF (reference sequence). Here the CDR3 DNA reads TGTGCCACCAGCAGACTGGGGGGTGCCGTGAGCTCCTACGAGCAGTACTTC. This encodes CATSRLGGAVSSYEQYF.

This chain uses TRBV3-1 (or the pseudogene TRBV3-2) with TRBJ1-6, with a possible D match to TRBD1 (5 bases). Germline V gene data show CDR1 as LGHDT and CDR2 as YNNKEL (reference sequence). This CDR3 has 14 residues. V lost 2 bases to trimming and J lost 10 bases, with 12 bases between them. The chain's CDR3 is CASSQIRNRSPLHF. Written as DNA, the CDR3 is TGTGCCAGCAGCCAAATTAGAAACAGGTCACCCCTCCACTTT.

This chain joins TRBV6-5 and TRBJ2-3; 11 bases match TRBD2. CDR1 and CDR2 from the germline V gene are MNHEY and SVGAGI. The length of the CDR3 is 15 residues. The V and J ends lost 6 bases and 6 bases, in that order; junction bases with no gene match: 8. CDR3 sequence: CASRDSGGAMDTQYF. The CDR3 DNA follows: TGTGCCAGCAGGGATAGCGGGGGGGCAATGGATACGCAGTATTTT.

This chain uses TRBV28 with TRBJ1-6, with TRBD1 as a possible D gene (5 bases). Trimming removed 3 bases at V and 8 bases at J, with 8 bases between. The CDR3 consists of 13 residues. CDR1 MDHEN and CDR2 SYDVKM come from the germline V gene. The DNA for the CDR3 is TGTGCCAGCAGTTTTTCAGGGCATTCACCCCTCCACTTT. Amino acids: CASSFSGHSPLHF.

The gene calls are TRBV5-1 and TRBJ1-2; D is uncertain. Between the trimmed V and J ends, which lost 0 bases and 6 bases, there was a span of 6 bases. The length of the CDR3 is 12 residues. Looked up from germline, CDR1 is SGHRS and CDR2 is YFSETQ. The CDR3 region is CASSLGGDGYTF. DNA for the CDR3: TGCGCCAGCAGCTTGGGGGGAGATGGCTACACCTTC.

This chain links TRBV5-4 with TRBJ2-2; 9 bases are shared with TRBD1. The CDR3 has 16 amino acids. J lost 6 bases, V lost 3 bases, and 9 bases had no gene match. Germline CDR1 reads SGHNT; CDR2 reads YYREEE (reference sequence). The CDR3 nucleotides are TGTGCCAGCAGCTCGCGACAGGGGGTATCGTCCGGGGAGCTGTTTTTT. Translation: CASSSRQGVSSGELFF.

This chain uses TRBV2 with TRBJ2-7, with 14 bases matching TRBD2. V trimming: 5 bases; J trimming: 5 bases; junction bases outside the gene matches: 8. The CDR3 has 16 amino acids. Germline CDR1 and CDR2: SNHLY and FYNNEI. CDR3 sequence reads: CASSLGLAGAQNEQYF. In DNA form, the CDR3 reads TGTGCCAGCAGTCTGGGACTAGCGGGAGCTCAGAACGAGCAGTACTTC.

This clone was seen more than once but under ten times. The chain employs TRBV9 and TRBJ1-2; 7 bases fit TRBD1. There are 13 residues in the CDR3. CDR1 is SGDLS and CDR2 is YYNGEE in the germline V gene. V trimming: 4 bases; J trimming: 6 bases; junction bases outside the gene matches: 6. The CDR3 loop reads CASSPIGQDGYTF. In DNA, the CDR3 is TGTGCCAGCAGCCCGATTGGACAGGATGGCTACACCTTC.

The CDR3 loop reads CASSGTSGRAFNNEQFF. Here the CDR3 DNA reads TGCGCCAGCAGTGGGACTAGCGGGAGGGCGTTTAACAATGAGCAGTTCTTC. The chain is built from TRBV10-1 and TRBJ2-1, with TRBD2 identical over 15 bases. CDR3 length equals 17 residues. Germline lookup yields CDR1 WNHNN and CDR2 SYGVQD (reference sequence). Trimming took 4 bases from V and 5 from J; bases not matched to a gene: 6.

The V gene is TRBV29-1, the J gene TRBJ2-7; the match to TRBD1 covers 8 bases. Germline V gene data show CDR1 as SQVTM and CDR2 as ANQGSEA. With V trimmed by 6 bases and J by 1 base, 2 bases remained unmatched. This CDR3 has 12 residues. CDR3 in amino acids: CSVGDRSYEQYF. The CDR3 DNA is TGCAGCGTAGGGGACAGGTCCTACGAGCAGTACTTC.

This clone was seen only a few times. The rearrangement uses TRBV18 and TRBJ1-2; D gene unclear. The V and J ends lost 3 bases and 2 bases respectively, with 13 bases between them. CDR3 length: 15 residues. Germline V gene sequence: CDR1 KGHSH, CDR2 LQKENI. The CDR3 here is CASSPGALPNYGYTF. In nucleotides, the CDR3 is TGTGCCAGCTCACCCGGAGCCCTTCCCAACTATGGCTACACCTTC.

The rearrangement joins TRBV28 to TRBJ2-3; tentative D call: TRBD1 (5 bases). CDR3 length: 10 residues. Per the germline V gene, CDR1 is MDHEN and CDR2 is SYDVKM. V lost 11 bases to trimming and J lost 6 bases, with 9 bases between them. CDR3 sequence reads: CALGRDTQYF. As DNA, the CDR3 is TGTGCCCTGGGGCGGGATACGCAGTATTTT.

The rearrangement uses TRBV6-4 and TRBJ2-3, with TRBD1 matching over 9 bases. CDR3 length equals 14 residues. J was trimmed by 3 bases and V by 6 bases; bases with no gene match: 4. Germline lookup yields CDR1 MRHNA and CDR2 SNTAGT. CDR3 bases: TGTGCCAGCAGCCGGGACAGGGTGACAGATACGCAGTATTTT. Protein product: CASSRDRVTDTQYF.

The chain joins TRBV6-1 to TRBJ1-1; the D gene is possibly TRBD1 (5 bases). Trimming stripped 4 bases from V and 5 bases from J, with 20 bases between. Germline-derived CDR1 and CDR2 are MNHNS and SASEGT. CDR3 length: 16 amino acids. Here the CDR3 reads CASSGTWGSQRTEAFF. CDR3 bases: TGTGCCAGCAGTGGAACTTGGGGCAGCCAGAGAACTGAAGCTTTCTTT.

The chain recombines TRBV7-6 with TRBJ1-5, with 9 positions matching TRBD1. CDR1 is SGHVS, CDR2 FNYEAQ, per germline. V was clipped by 5 bases and J by 0 bases; unmatched bases: 11. The CDR3 sequence is 18 residues long. CDR3 sequence reads: CASSPVGQGGISNQPQHF. The CDR3, as DNA: TGTGCCAGCAGCCCAGTGGGACAGGGAGGGATTAGCAATCAGCCCCAGCATTTT.

The chain links TRBV27 to TRBJ1-2; D unclear. Deletions cut 3 bases from V and 11 bases from J, with 16 bases between. Germline V gives CDR1 MNHEY, CDR2 SMNVEV (reference sequence). CDR3 length: 13 amino acids. Here the CDR3 reads CASSFPDSSGYTF. The CDR3 region has the DNA TGTGCCAGCAGTTTCCCGGACTCATCGGGGTACACCTTC.

This chain links TRBV9 with TRBJ2-1; 8 bases map to TRBD2. V lost 0 bases and J lost 8; bases outside the gene matches: 7. The CDR3 has 15 residues. Looked up from germline, CDR1 is SGDLS and CDR2 is YYNGEE. In DNA, the CDR3 is TGTGCCAGCAGCGTAGAAAGCGGGAGAATACATGAGCAGTTCTTC. As protein: CASSVESGRIHEQFF.